These T cell receptor beta chains were read from a single sample in a study of blood T cell repertoires in COVID-19. Measured with immunoSEQ multiplex PCR; TCRdb has only the in-frame clones, and not every one. The data show roughly 290,000 clones, around 85% seen once. The specimen was peripheral blood. Receptors were obtained from a woman in her 50s with active or convalescent COVID-19. The CDR3 runs from the conserved cysteine through the conserved F or W. The D gene is left open where the match is weak. The size of a clone is reported for some rows only, either as once, few or many, or as a class for expanded clones.

V: TRBV28; D: NA; J: TRBJ1-3; size: NA; DNA: TGTGCCAGCAGTTTATGGGCATCGACTGGAAACACCATATATTTT; CDR3: CASSLWASTGNTIYF
V: TRBV18; D: NA; J: TRBJ1-1; size: once; DNA: TGTGCCAGCTCACCTATGGCGAACACTGAAGCTTTCTTT; CDR3: CASSPMANTEAFF
V: TRBV5-1; D: TRBD1; J: TRBJ2-7; size: NA; DNA: TGCGCCAGCAGGTATACAGGGGCCGACCTTTACGAGCAGTACTTC; CDR3: CASRYTGADLYEQYF
V: TRBV5-6; D: NA; J: TRBJ1-1; size: NA; DNA: TGTGCCAGCAGCCGAGGGTGGAGTCGCACTGAAGCTTTCTTT; CDR3: CASSRGWSRTEAFF
V: TRBV4-2; D: NA; J: TRBJ1-3; size: many; DNA: TGTGCCAGCAGCCAGTCCGTTAGGGGCGGAAACACCATATATTTT; CDR3: CASSQSVRGGNTIYF
V: TRBV6-5; D: TRBD1; J: TRBJ2-7; size: NA; DNA: TGTGCCAGCAGTTACTCCGGACAGGGAAGCTACGAGCAGTACTTC; CDR3: CASSYSGQGSYEQYF
V: TRBV3-1/TRBV3-2; D: TRBD1; J: TRBJ1-1; size: NA; DNA: TGTGCCAGCAGCCAAGTGGACAGGGGGCTTAGGGGAGCTTTCTTT; CDR3: CASSQVDRGLRGAFF
V: TRBV5-4; D: TRBD1; J: TRBJ1-2; size: NA; DNA: TGTGCCAGCAGCTCTCCGGGACAGGGAGAACATGGCTACACCTTC; CDR3: CASSSPGQGEHGYTF
V: TRBV11-2; D: NA; J: TRBJ2-1; size: NA; DNA: TGTGCCAGCAGCTATGGGGGGGGCGGTGAGCAGTTCTTC; CDR3: CASSYGGGGEQFF
V: TRBV7-3; D: TRBD1; J: TRBJ2-7; size: NA; DNA: TGTGCCAGCAGCGCCCAGGACAGGGGCGAGCAGTACTTC; CDR3: CASSAQDRGEQYF
V: TRBV5-1; D: TRBD1; J: TRBJ2-3; size: once; DNA: TGCGCCAGCAGCTCGGGACAGGGGATGGGGGATACGCAGTATTTT; CDR3: CASSSGQGMGDTQYF
V: TRBV5-4; D: TRBD1; J: TRBJ2-7; size: few; DNA: TGTGCCAGCAGCCTGGACAGGGTATCCTACGAGCAGTACTTC; CDR3: CASSLDRVSYEQYF
V: TRBV27; D: NA; J: TRBJ1-5; size: NA; DNA: TGTGCCAGCAAGGAGCCAGGGTATAGCAATCAGCCCCAGCATTTT; CDR3: CASKEPGYSNQPQHF